The 10 T cell receptor beta chains below all came from one sample that was sequenced in a study of monozygotic twins with inflammatory bowel disease. Reprocessing the 5' RACE reads, TCRdb reports a single entry for every CDR3 protein and omits DNA. The ten top clones account for 2%, within a sample of 300,000 to 350,000 distinct CDR3 sequences. The sequenced sample was blood. Receptor source: a human donor with ulcerative colitis or Crohn's disease, or a healthy co-twin of an affected twin (not recorded which).

V gene TRBV28 combines with J gene TRBJ2-3; TCRdb designates TRBD2, a call that cannot be tested without DNA. CDR3 size: 13 residues. Germline CDR1 and CDR2: MDHEN and SYDVKM. CDR3 sequence: CASLAQHTDTQYF. The variable domain in full, with the rest retrieved from reference TRBV28 and TRBJ2-3, is DVKVTQSSRYLVKRTGEKVFLECVQDMDHENMFWYRQDPGLGLRLIYFSYDVKMKEKGDIPEGYSVSREKKERFSLILESASTNQTSMYLCASLAQHTDTQYFGPGTRLTVL.

The chain is built from TRBV7-2 and TRBJ2-3; absent DNA, TCRdb's TRBD2 call cannot be checked. The CDR3 sequence is 13 residues long. CDR1 and CDR2 (germline): SGHTA, FQGNSA. The CDR3 sequence: CASSSGRVDTQYF.

V is TRBV7-9 and J is TRBJ2-7; the D call from TCRdb, TRBD1, cannot be confirmed without DNA. Germline CDR1 and CDR2: SEHNR and FQNEAQ (reference sequence). The CDR3 is 14 residues long. CDR3 loop: CASSSQGGAYEQYF.

The CDR3 loop reads CASSSRGYYGYTF. This rearrangement joins TRBV7-2 to TRBJ1-2; without DNA, the TCRdb call of TRBD1 cannot be checked. Germline assignment: CDR1 SGHTA and CDR2 FQGNSA. This CDR3 is built from 13 residues.

CDR3 in amino acids: CATARRQDVNEQFF. V and J are TRBV24-1 and TRBJ2-1; TCRdb's D gene call, TRBD1, goes unchecked for lack of DNA. The CDR3 extends over 14 amino acids. In germline, CDR1 is KGHDR, CDR2 SFDVKD.

The CDR3 loop is CSARRGANYGYTF. The chain is built from TRBV29-1 and TRBJ1-2; there is no DNA to check the TCRdb D call of TRBD1. This CDR3 has 13 amino acids. CDR1 SQVTM and CDR2 ANQGSEA come from the germline V gene.

The CDR3 reads CASSRSPSDTQYF. J is TRBJ2-3 and V is TRBV5-1; absent DNA, TCRdb's TRBD1 call cannot be checked. This CDR3 has 13 amino acids. Germline values: CDR1 SGHRS, CDR2 YFSETQ.

This chain connects TRBV7-7 to TRBJ2-6; no DNA is available, so the TRBD1 call from TCRdb remains unchecked. Germline V gene data show CDR1 as SSHAT and CDR2 as FNYEAQ (reference sequence). This CDR3 contains 16 residues. The chain's CDR3 is CASSFVSDSGANVLTF.

The chain has TRBV6-5 and TRBJ1-6; with no DNA, the TCRdb D assignment of TRBD1 cannot be verified. The germline CDR1 and CDR2 sequences are MNHEY and SVGAGI. The CDR3 length is 18 residues. The CDR3 sequence: CASSYAPAGSSYNSPLHF.

This chain uses TRBV7-9 with TRBJ1-1. The CDR3 runs 16 residues. Germline CDR1 and CDR2: SEHNR and FQNEAQ (reference sequence). CDR3 sequence reads: CASLDGGNRVNTEAFF.